One sample yielded the 18 T cell receptor beta chains listed below, sequenced in a study of blood T cells in healthy people across ages. Primers used in a second PCR of roughly 6 to 12 cycles were a sample-barcoded 5' primer and a J-beta primer mix. TCRdb reprocessed the 5' RACE reads with MiXCR, giving one entry per CDR3 protein. The sample shows around 990,000 distinct CDR3 sequences, 35% to 45% of them seen only once. Specimen: blood. The receptors stem from a man aged 18 to 30 in good health.

As regards this clonotype: An end of the junction differs from the germline gene, which may be a read error. This rearrangement joins TRBV4-2 to TRBJ2-3; TRBD1 matches at 7 bases. The CDR3 has 14 residues. The germline V gene has CDR1 LGHNA and CDR2 YNFKEQ. The CDR3 DNA reads as TGTGCCGGCAGCCAAGAGGGGGCGGGAGATACGCAGTATTTT. Amino acid sequence: CAGSQEGAGDTQYF.

The V gene is TRBV12-3 or TRBV12-4, the J gene TRBJ2-5; 11 positions agree with TRBD2. The CDR3 loop spans 15 amino acids. With V trimmed by 6 bases and J by 4 bases, 7 bases remained unmatched. In nucleotides, the CDR3 is TGTGCCAGCAGAGCCTGGGGACTAGCGGTAGAGACCCAGTACTTC. Amino acids: CASRAWGLAVETQYF.

This clonotype has a handful of counts. V and J are TRBV11-2 and TRBJ1-1, with TRBD1 as a possible D gene (6 bases). Trimming removed 1 base at V and 4 bases at J, with 10 bases between. The CDR3 is 14 residues long. Germline loops: CDR1 SGHAT, CDR2 FQNNGV. The CDR3 loop reads CASSLASTGTEAFF. The CDR3 coding sequence is TGTGCCAGCAGCTTAGCCTCGACAGGCACTGAAGCTTTCTTT.

This clonotype turned up a few times. The chain joins TRBV5-1 to TRBJ2-1; the D is unclear. The CDR3 consists of 12 residues. In germline, CDR1 is SGHRS, CDR2 YFSETQ. Trimming took off 4 bases at V and 8 bases at J, with 10 bases between the two ends. This CDR3 is CASSSNLHEQFF. In DNA form, the CDR3 reads TGCGCCAGCAGCAGCAACCTACATGAGCAGTTCTTC.

This clonotype was seen a single time. This chain connects TRBV28 to TRBJ2-2; 8 nucleotides align to TRBD2. From germline, CDR1 is MDHEN and CDR2 SYDVKM. This CDR3 is 14 amino acids long. The CDR3 bases are TGTGCTACGGGGGGGGACCTTAACACCGGGGAGCTGTTTTTT. Translation: CATGGDLNTGELFF.

The chain couples TRBV5-1 to TRBJ1-2; D gene uncertain. Trimming pared 6 bases from V and 5 bases from J, leaving 20 bases between. This CDR3 contains 15 residues. Germline assignment: CDR1 SGHRS and CDR2 YFSETQ. This chain's CDR3 is CASTPRGEAEYGYTF. In DNA, the CDR3 is TGCGCCAGCACCCCACGGGGAGAAGCAGAATATGGCTACACCTTC. Based on the CDR3 plus reference TRBV5-1 and TRBJ1-2, the full variable domain is KAGVTQTPRYLIKTRGQQVTLSCSPISGHRSVSWYQQTPGQGLQFLFEYFSETQRNKGNFPGRFSGRQFSNSRSEMNVSTLELGDSALYLCASTPRGEAEYGYTFGSGTRLTVV.

For this clonotype: Germline and junction disagree at one end, which may indicate a read error. The chain links TRBV6-1 to TRBJ2-2; 10 bases map to TRBD1. CDR1 and CDR2 from the germline V gene are MNHNS and SASEGT. CDR3 length equals 15 residues. Here the CDR3 DNA reads TGTGCCAGCAGTCCCGGGACAGGGGACACCGGGGGGCTGTTTTTT. It encodes CASSPGTGDTGGLFF.

In its sample, this clonotype was seen many times. The chain links TRBV12-3 or TRBV12-4 to TRBJ2-7; D is ambiguous. CDR3 length: 17 amino acids. The V gene lost 1 base and the J gene lost 1 base, with 17 bases spanning the gap. DNA for the CDR3: TGTGCCAGCAGTTTAGTCCCCCTGACGGCCCAGTCCTACGAGCAGTACTTC. Translating it yields CASSLVPLTAQSYEQYF.

This clonotype was observed a handful of times. The V call is TRBV6-6, the J call TRBJ1-1, with 9 bases lining up with TRBD1. Trimming cost V 3 bases and J 4 bases; bases outside gene matches: 6. The CDR3 has 15 residues. The germline V gene encodes CDR1 MNHNY and CDR2 SVGAGI (reference sequence). CDR3 loop: CASSYPGQGSTEAFF. The CDR3 coding sequence is TGTGCCAGCAGTTATCCGGGACAGGGAAGCACTGAAGCTTTCTTT.

Comments on this clonotype: At one of its ends the junction is not consistent with the germline gene, which may arise from a read error. The chain couples TRBV5-1 to TRBJ1-1; D ambiguous. The CDR3 loop spans 14 amino acids. Germline values: CDR1 SGHRS, CDR2 YFSETQ. CDR3 DNA sequence: TGCGCCAGCAGCTTGGACGGGGAGGGCACTGAATCTTTCTTT. Residues: CASSLDGEGTESFF.

This clonotype was detected only a few times. The rearrangement links TRBV5-1 to TRBJ2-6; maybe TRBD2 (6 bases). Germline CDR1 is SGHRS and CDR2 is YFSETQ. The CDR3 is 15 residues long. Trimming shortened V by 7 bases and J by 4 bases, and 15 bases separated the two germline ends. The CDR3 loop reads CASGEANLGANVLTF. CDR3 in DNA: TGCGCCAGCGGGGAGGCCAACCTAGGGGCCAACGTCCTGACTTTC. Full variable domain (rest looked up from reference TRBV5-1 and TRBJ2-6): KAGVTQTPRYLIKTRGQQVTLSCSPISGHRSVSWYQQTPGQGLQFLFEYFSETQRNKGNFPGRFSGRQFSNSRSEMNVSTLELGDSALYLCASGEANLGANVLTFGAGSRLTVL.

The sample holds a few counts of this clonotype. This rearrangement joins TRBV7-9 to TRBJ2-1; the D call may be TRBD1 or TRBD2 (5 bases each). The CDR3 runs 15 residues. Germline values: CDR1 SEHNR, CDR2 FQNEAQ (reference sequence). Trimming removed 8 bases from V and 5 bases from J, with 19 bases in between. The CDR3 DNA sequence: TGTGCCAGCGGGGGTTTTTCCGGGACCCACAATGAGCAGTTCTTC. As protein: CASGGFSGTHNEQFF.

This clonotype was seen many times. The chain is built from TRBV15 and TRBJ1-4; D uncertain. V was trimmed by 6 bases and J by 5 bases, leaving 13 bases between them. From germline, CDR1 is LNHNV and CDR2 YYDKDF (reference sequence). The CDR3 is made up of 14 amino acids. The CDR3 here is CATRIGSGNEKLFF. The CDR3 region has the DNA TGTGCCACCAGGATTGGGTCCGGAAATGAAAAACTGTTTTTT.

This clonotype has only a few counts. The chain carries TRBV12-3 or TRBV12-4 and TRBJ2-5; the match to TRBD1 covers 9 bases. This CDR3 has 16 amino acids. Trimming removed 1 base from V and 11 bases from J; junction bases left unmatched: 14. CDR3 DNA: TGTGCCAGCAGTTTAGTCGGACAGGGGAGGATGGTTGAGCAGTACTTC. Translation: CASSLVGQGRMVEQYF.

The chain couples TRBV7-9 to TRBJ2-7; no definite D call. CDR3 length: 14 amino acids. From germline, CDR1 is SEHNR and CDR2 FQNEAQ (reference sequence). V was trimmed by 0 bases and J by 0 bases, leaving 6 bases between them. The CDR3 is CASSLAHGSYEQYF. CDR3 nucleotides: TGTGCCAGCAGCTTAGCCCACGGCTCCTACGAGCAGTACTTC.

DNA of the CDR3: TGTGCCAGCAGCCCCCGAAGCAGGGCGAGCCCAGGATACTATGGCTACACCTTC. Protein: CASSPRSRASPGYYGYTF. The chain combines TRBV5-6 with TRBJ1-2, with a possible D match to TRBD1 (5 bases). Germline loops: CDR1 SGHDT, CDR2 YYEEEE. Trimming removed 4 bases at V and 3 bases at J, with 25 bases between. The CDR3 has 18 residues.

Notes on this clonotype: Relative to the germline gene, one junction end is altered; a read error may explain this. The DNA of the CDR3 is TGCGCCAGCGGCTTAGTTTGGGACAAGAAAAACTATGGCTACACCTTC. Its protein is CASGLVWDKKNYGYTF. This chain connects TRBV7-2 to TRBJ1-2; a possible D gene is TRBD1 (6 bases). CDR1 is SGHTA, CDR2 FQGNSA, per germline. The CDR3 totals 16 residues.

The V and J genes are TRBV6-5 and TRBJ2-3; possible D gene TRBD1, 7 bases. Germline V gene lookup returns CDR1 MNHEY and CDR2 SVGAGI. V gave up 6 bases and J gave up 2 bases, with 12 bases separating them. This CDR3 has 14 amino acids. CDR3 DNA: TGTGCCAGCAGCTCAGGGGGGATCACAGATACGCAGTATTTT. It codes for CASSSGGITDTQYF.